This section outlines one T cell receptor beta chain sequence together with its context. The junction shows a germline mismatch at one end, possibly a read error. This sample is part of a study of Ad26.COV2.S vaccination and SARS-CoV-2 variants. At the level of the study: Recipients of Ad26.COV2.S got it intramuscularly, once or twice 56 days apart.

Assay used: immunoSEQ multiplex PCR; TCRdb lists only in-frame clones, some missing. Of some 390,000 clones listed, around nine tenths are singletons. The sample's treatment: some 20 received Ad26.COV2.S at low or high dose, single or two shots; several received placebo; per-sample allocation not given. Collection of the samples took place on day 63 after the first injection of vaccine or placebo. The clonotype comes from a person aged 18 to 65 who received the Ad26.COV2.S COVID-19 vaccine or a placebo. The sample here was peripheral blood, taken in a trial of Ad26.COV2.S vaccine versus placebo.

This CDR3 reads CASSLALTAAETQYF. Written as DNA, the CDR3 is TGTGCTAGCAGCTTAGCCTTGACGGCCGCGGAGACCCAGTACTTC. The chain recombines TRBV7-7 with TRBJ2-5, with unresolved D. Germline V lookup: CDR1 SSHAT, CDR2 FNYEAQ (reference sequence). The CDR3 is made up of 15 amino acids.